Presented here are 21 T cell receptor beta chains from one specimen sequenced in a study of blood T cell repertoires in COVID-19. Some clones are missing from TCRdb's copy, which holds only in-frame ones; the method was immunoSEQ multiplex PCR. This sample has 170,000 or so clones, with roughly four fifths found just once. The sample comprised peripheral blood. These receptors all stem from a woman in her 70s with COVID-19, enrolled during active disease.

The chain uses TRBV27 and TRBJ2-2; TRBD2 agrees at 12 bases. Germline CDR1 and CDR2: MNHEY and SMNVEV (reference sequence). The ends lost 6 bases at V and 6 bases at J; junction bases unmatched: 2. The CDR3 has 14 residues. The CDR3 protein is CASRGLAGPGELFF. The CDR3 DNA reads as TGTGCCAGCAGAGGACTAGCGGGGCCCGGGGAGCTGTTTTTT.

The chain couples TRBV5-4 to TRBJ2-1, with D perhaps TRBD2 (5 bases). The V end was cut by 0 bases, the J end by 8 bases, with 15 bases between. The CDR3 is 15 amino acids. Germline assignment: CDR1 SGHNT and CDR2 YYREEE (reference sequence). As DNA, the CDR3 is TGTGCCAGCAGCTTGGACGGACTCCTCTCCGATGAGCAGTTCTTC. Protein sequence: CASSLDGLLSDEQFF.

The chain couples TRBV5-6 to TRBJ2-7; 8 nucleotides agree with TRBD2. The germline gives CDR1 SGHDT, CDR2 YYEEEE. J gave up 2 bases and V 1 base, and 5 bases lay outside the gene matches. This CDR3 is built from 15 residues. The CDR3 is CASSLRLAGPYEQYF. The CDR3 DNA sequence: TGTGCCAGCAGCTTGCGTCTAGCGGGTCCCTACGAGCAGTACTTC.

The chain employs TRBV5-1 and TRBJ2-7, with TRBD2 matching over 11 bases. Trimming took 1 base from V and 4 from J; bases not matched to a gene: 4. CDR3 length equals 15 residues. From germline, CDR1 is SGHRS and CDR2 YFSETQ. The CDR3 DNA follows: TGCGCCAGCAGCTTGCTAGCGGGAGGCTCGTACGAGCAGTACTTC. As protein: CASSLLAGGSYEQYF.

This chain connects TRBV3-1 (or the pseudogene TRBV3-2) to TRBJ1-1; D gene ambiguous. The germline CDR1 and CDR2 sequences are LGHDT and YNNKEL (reference sequence). The CDR3 totals 14 residues. V was cut by 1 base and J by 1 base, with 7 bases left in between. This CDR3 is CASSQGYRNTEAFF. CDR3 DNA: TGTGCCAGCAGCCAAGGTTACAGGAACACTGAAGCTTTCTTT.

V usage is TRBV10-3 and J usage is TRBJ2-1, with a possible D match to TRBD2 (5 bases). Germline V gene data show CDR1 as ENHRY and CDR2 as SYGVKD. The CDR3 has 15 amino acids. V was trimmed by 4 bases and J by 7 bases, leaving 17 bases between them. In DNA, the CDR3 is TGTGCCATCAGTGGGACTGCGCTTGCCGCTAATGAGCAGTTCTTC. This encodes CAISGTALAANEQFF.

The gene calls are TRBV5-1 and TRBJ2-3, with 8 bases aligning to TRBD2. The CDR3 runs to 19 residues. V gave up 0 bases and J gave up 1 base; unmatched junction bases: 13. In germline, CDR1 is SGHRS, CDR2 YFSETQ. CDR3 DNA: TGCGCCAGCAGCTTGGCCAGCGGAGCGGGAGATCGCGGCACAGATACGCAGTATTTT. Residues: CASSLASGAGDRGTDTQYF.

The V call is TRBV2, the J call TRBJ1-3, with D maybe TRBD1 (6 bases). The V end was cut by 5 bases, the J end by 0 bases, with 14 bases between. In germline, CDR1 is SNHLY, CDR2 FYNNEI. The length of the CDR3 is 16 residues. CDR3 in amino acids: CASSPPGQLSGNTIYF. CDR3 nucleotides: TGTGCCAGCAGTCCCCCCGGACAGCTCTCTGGAAACACCATATATTTT. The whole variable domain, remainder taken from reference TRBV2 and TRBJ1-3, is EPEVTQTPSHQVTQMGQEVILRCVPISNHLYFYWYRQILGQKVEFLVSFYNNEISEKSEIFDDQFSVERPDGSNFTLKIRSTKLEDSAMYFCASSPPGQLSGNTIYFGEGSWLTVV.

The chain joins TRBV6-5 to TRBJ1-2; TRBD1 aligns across 9 bases. Germline assignment: CDR1 MNHEY and CDR2 SVGAGI. The J segment lost 5 bases and the V segment lost 9 bases, leaving 13 bases of the junction unmatched. CDR3 length: 15 residues. The CDR3 DNA reads TGTGCCAGTCTAGAACCGGGACAGGGACAATATGGCTACACCTTC. This translates into CASLEPGQGQYGYTF.

This chain connects TRBV7-9 to TRBJ1-2; no clear D. CDR1 and CDR2 from the germline V gene are SEHNR and FQNEAQ (reference sequence). The CDR3 runs 14 residues. Trimming pared 5 bases from V and 2 bases from J, leaving 12 bases between. CDR3 loop: CASSIRGANYGYTF. The CDR3 bases are TGTGCCAGCAGCATCCGGGGTGCCAACTATGGCTACACCTTC.

The J gene is TRBJ2-1, the V gene TRBV11-2, with D maybe TRBD2 (5 bases). With 4 bases removed from V and 2 bases from J, the gap between germline ends came to 6 bases. CDR1 is SGHAT, CDR2 FQNNGV, per germline. This CDR3 is 13 amino acids long. The CDR3 sequence is CASSSGTYNEQFF. DNA of the CDR3: TGTGCCAGCAGCTCCGGGACCTACAATGAGCAGTTCTTC.

The V gene is TRBV6-2 or TRBV6-3, the J gene TRBJ2-2, with TRBD1 matching over 7 bases. J lost 5 bases, V lost 0 bases, and 6 bases had no gene match. This CDR3 is 16 amino acids long. Germline V gene lookup returns CDR1 MNHEY and CDR2 SVGEGT. CDR3 coding DNA: TGTGCCAGCAGTTACTCTGTACAGGGGAAGACCGGGGAGCTGTTTTTT. It translates to CASSYSVQGKTGELFF.

The rearrangement joins TRBV7-2 to TRBJ2-7, with 8 bases aligning to TRBD1. There are 16 residues in the CDR3. After removal of 1 base from V and 2 bases from J, the junction contained 7 bases not matched to a gene. Germline CDR1 reads SGHTA; CDR2 reads FQGNSA. CDR3 protein: CASSLGGTGGAYEQYF. The CDR3 nucleotides are TGTGCCAGCAGCTTAGGTGGGACAGGTGGAGCCTACGAGCAGTACTTC.

The chain has TRBV24-1 and TRBJ2-5; D is unclear. Per the germline V gene, CDR1 is KGHDR and CDR2 is SFDVKD. V lost 6 bases and J lost 1, with 14 bases in between. The CDR3 runs to 15 residues. The CDR3: CATSWRRPIQETQYF. In nucleotides, the CDR3 is TGTGCCACCAGTTGGCGCAGGCCTATCCAAGAGACCCAGTACTTC.

The chain joins TRBV19 to TRBJ2-1; weak D call: TRBD2 (5 bases). Germline V gene sequence: CDR1 LNHDA, CDR2 SQIVND (reference sequence). The V end was cut by 2 bases, the J end by 5 bases, with 7 bases between. The CDR3 runs to 13 residues. The CDR3: CASSITSNNEQFF. The CDR3 DNA is TGTGCCAGTAGTATAACTAGTAACAATGAGCAGTTCTTC. Combining the CDR3 with reference TRBV19 and TRBJ2-1 gives the whole variable domain DGGITQSPKYLFRKEGQNVTLSCEQNLNHDAMYWYRQDPGQGLRLIYYSQIVNDFQKGDIAEGYSVSREKKESFPLTVTSAQKNPTAFYLCASSITSNNEQFFGPGTRLTVL.

The gene calls are TRBV5-1 and TRBJ2-7; D is perhaps TRBD1 (5 bases). Trimming took 4 bases from V and 3 from J, leaving 11 bases between them. The CDR3 length is 13 residues. Germline V gene sequence: CDR1 SGHRS, CDR2 YFSETQ. In DNA form, the CDR3 reads TGCGCCAGCAGCCCCGGACAAGACTACGAGCAGTACTTC. This codes for CASSPGQDYEQYF.

The chain carries TRBV20-1 and TRBJ2-5, with 7 bases identical to TRBD2. The V and J ends lost 3 bases and 1 base, in that order; junction bases with no gene match: 11. Germline V gene lookup returns CDR1 DFQATT and CDR2 SNEGSKA (reference sequence). This CDR3 is 16 amino acids long. CDR3 sequence: CSASVPLAAIQETQYF. The CDR3 coding sequence is TGCAGTGCTAGTGTTCCGCTAGCGGCCATCCAAGAGACCCAGTACTTC.

V gene TRBV28 combines with J gene TRBJ1-3, with D possibly TRBD1 on 5 matching bases. Trimming stripped 8 bases from V and 0 bases from J, with 11 bases between. The germline CDR1 and CDR2 sequences are MDHEN and SYDVKM. The CDR3 is made up of 14 amino acids. The CDR3 region has the DNA TGTGCCAGCTGGGGCCCATCCTCTGGAAACACCATATATTTT. Its protein is CASWGPSSGNTIYF.

The V call is TRBV18, the J call TRBJ1-1; TRBD1 is a possible D gene (5 bases). CDR1 is KGHSH and CDR2 is LQKENI in the germline V gene. V lost 3 bases and J 1 base, leaving 12 bases between the germline ends. The CDR3 totals 15 residues. In nucleotides, the CDR3 is TGTGCCAGCTCACCCCAGGGCGGGAGGAACACTGAAGCTTTCTTT. As protein: CASSPQGGRNTEAFF.

The gene calls are TRBV6-1 and TRBJ1-5; no firm D call. Trimming left V 2 bases short and J 1 base short, with 9 bases between. The CDR3 sequence is 15 residues long. The germline gives CDR1 MNHNS, CDR2 SASEGT. CDR3 bases: TGTGCCAGCAGTGAATATGGAGTAAGCAATCAGCCCCAGCATTTT. Translation gives CASSEYGVSNQPQHF.

The gene calls are TRBV7-2 and TRBJ1-6, with TRBD1 as a possible D gene (5 bases). The CDR3 contains 15 residues. Trimming left V 6 bases short and J 8 bases short, with 17 bases between. In germline, CDR1 is SGHTA, CDR2 FQGNSA. CDR3: CASSTFRGRDSPLHF. The CDR3 DNA is TGTGCCAGCAGTACCTTTAGGGGCCGGGATTCACCCCTCCACTTT.